The rows below give T cell receptor beta chains drawn from one sample of a study of technical replicates of blood from a few donors. The data were produced by immunoSEQ multiplex PCR, yet TCRdb's version contains in-frame clones alone and is incomplete. The profile shows about 70,000 clones, about 91% of them singletons. The specimen sequenced was T cells isolated from PBMCs. The source of these receptors is a human donor in good health. CDR3s include the opening cysteine and the closing phenylalanine or tryptophan. A D gene is named only where the DNA matches it firmly. Not every row has a clone size; where given, it reads once, few, many or a size class.

v_call	cdr3_length	d_call	j_call	clone_size	cdr3_aa	cdr3_nt
TRBV4-2	12	TRBD1	TRBJ1-2	NA	CASLDRDYGYTF	TGTGCCAGCCTGGACAGGGATTATGGCTACACCTTC
TRBV4-3	16	NA	TRBJ2-1	NA	CASSQVGEGAYNEQFF	TGCGCCAGCAGCCAAGTGGGGGAGGGGGCCTACAATGAGCAGTTCTTC
TRBV18	18	TRBD2	TRBJ2-7	NA	CASSLFTGTSGRYDEQYF	TGTGCCAGCTCCCTATTCACCGGGACTAGCGGGAGATACGACGAGCAGTACTTC
TRBV20-1	11	NA	TRBJ2-7	NA	CSARDLHEQYF	TGCAGTGCTAGAGATCTACACGAGCAGTACTTC
TRBV19	12	NA	TRBJ1-2	NA	CASGYETYGYTF	TGTGCCAGTGGGTACGAGACTTATGGCTACACCTTC
TRBV28	15	NA	TRBJ1-3	NA	CASTWGGHPGNTIYF	TGTGCCAGCACCTGGGGGGGGCATCCTGGAAACACCATATATTTT
TRBV29-1	11	NA	TRBJ1-2	NA	CSVEAGGGYTF	TGCAGCGTTGAAGCTGGGGGGGGCTACACCTTC
TRBV6-6	15	NA	TRBJ2-7	NA	CASSYSQSVSYEQYF	TGTGCCAGCAGTTACTCCCAGTCAGTTTCCTACGAGCAGTACTTC
TRBV23-1	13	TRBD1	TRBJ2-2	few	CASRDRRTGELFF	TGCGCCAGCAGGGACAGGAGAACCGGGGAGCTGTTTTTT
TRBV5-4	13	NA	TRBJ1-4	NA	CASSLAEGEKLFF	TGTGCCAGCAGCTTGGCCGAGGGTGAAAAACTGTTTTTT
TRBV27	12	NA	TRBJ1-5	NA	CASREGNQPQHF	TGTGCCAGCAGAGAGGGCAATCAGCCCCAGCATTTT
TRBV18	16	TRBD2	TRBJ2-1	NA	CASSRTSGSIYNEQFF	TGTGCCAGCTCGCGGACTAGCGGGAGCATCTACAATGAGCAGTTCTTC
TRBV7-9	12	NA	TRBJ2-7	NA	CASSLTGSEQYF	TGTGCCAGCAGCCTCACAGGGTCTGAGCAGTACTTC
TRBV30	15	TRBD1	TRBJ1-2	NA	CAWSGSGGLTYGYTF	TGTGCCTGGAGTGGTTCAGGGGGGCTGACCTATGGCTACACCTTC
TRBV10-2	14	NA	TRBJ2-3	NA	CASTGTSRTDTQYF	TGCGCCAGCACGGGGACTTCCCGCACAGATACGCAGTATTTT
TRBV7-9	15	NA	TRBJ2-1	NA	CASSLFTGEYNEQFF	TGTGCCAGCAGCTTATTTACGGGAGAATACAATGAGCAGTTCTTC
TRBV6-5	16	NA	TRBJ2-6	NA	CASSYGGTGGANVLTF	TGTGCCAGCAGTTACGGGGGGACTGGGGGGGCCAACGTCCTGACTTTC
TRBV19	17	NA	TRBJ1-1	NA	CASSPRLRTGMGTEAFF	TGTGCCAGTAGTCCCCGGCTCAGAACAGGGATGGGCACTGAAGCTTTCTTT
TRBV11-3	14	TRBD2	TRBJ2-7	NA	CASSFSSGVYEQYF	TGTGCCAGCAGCTTCTCTAGCGGGGTTTACGAGCAGTACTTC
TRBV30	14	TRBD1	TRBJ2-1	NA	CAWSVTGGNNEQFF	TGTGCCTGGAGTGTGACAGGGGGAAACAATGAGCAGTTCTTC
TRBV11-2	15	NA	TRBJ2-2	few	CASSSNRENTGELFF	TGTGCCAGCAGCTCGAACAGGGAGAACACCGGGGAGCTGTTTTTT
TRBV2	14	NA	TRBJ2-7	NA	CASSDWRLDFEQYF	TGTGCCAGCAGTGATTGGCGGCTTGACTTCGAGCAGTACTTC
TRBV29-1	13	NA	TRBJ1-1	NA	CSVETGSGTEAFF	TGCAGCGTTGAAACAGGCTCCGGGACTGAAGCTTTCTTT
TRBV5-8	13	NA	TRBJ1-1	NA	CASSRYRNTEAFF	TGTGCCAGCAGCCGTTACAGGAACACTGAAGCTTTCTTT
TRBV5-5	14	NA	TRBJ2-3	NA	CASSQLARADTQYF	TGTGCCAGCAGCCAACTAGCCCGGGCGGATACGCAGTATTTT
TRBV6-6	13	NA	TRBJ1-2	NA	CASSYTVNYGYTF	TGTGCCAGCAGTTATACAGTAAACTATGGCTACACCTTC
TRBV7-2	14	NA	TRBJ2-7	NA	CASSFSGGSYEQYF	TGTGCCAGCAGCTTTAGCGGTGGCTCCTACGAGCAGTACTTC
TRBV27	15	TRBD1	TRBJ1-2	NA	CASSLLQGARYGYTF	TGTGCCAGCAGTTTACTGCAGGGGGCGAGATACGGCTACACCTTC
TRBV18	15	TRBD2	TRBJ2-7	NA	CASSPRTSGAYEQYF	TGTGCCAGCTCACCTCGGACTAGCGGCGCCTACGAGCAGTACTTC
TRBV27	13	TRBD2	TRBJ2-7	once	CASSLGGSYEQYF	TGTGCCAGCAGTTTGGGCGGGAGCTACGAGCAGTACTTC
TRBV19	18	TRBD2	TRBJ2-5	once	CASSIGRGFGTSRETQYF	TGTGCCAGTAGTATAGGTAGGGGCTTCGGGACTAGCAGGGAGACCCAGTACTTC
TRBV4-3	18	TRBD2	TRBJ2-1	NA	CASSRYWTSGRAIDEQFF	TGCGCCAGCAGCCGATATTGGACTAGCGGGAGGGCGATAGATGAGCAGTTCTTC
TRBV5-4	13	TRBD1	TRBJ1-1	few	CASRWDRDTEAFF	TGTGCCAGCAGATGGGACAGGGACACTGAAGCTTTCTTT
TRBV5-6	17	NA	TRBJ2-2	NA	CASPHSGANQNTGELFF	TGTGCCAGCCCCCATTCAGGGGCCAACCAGAACACCGGGGAGCTGTTTTTT
TRBV6-1	14	NA	TRBJ2-5	NA	CASSESGFQETQYF	TGTGCCAGCAGTGAATCAGGGTTTCAAGAGACCCAGTACTTC
TRBV5-1	13	NA	TRBJ2-2	NA	CASSFLVSGELFF	TGCGCCAGCAGCTTCTTAGTATCCGGGGAGCTGTTTTTT
TRBV6-5	13	TRBD1	TRBJ1-5	NA	CASSADRAQPQHF	TGTGCCAGCAGCGCCGACAGGGCTCAGCCCCAGCATTTT
TRBV19	17	TRBD1	TRBJ2-6	NA	CASRAPGQPSGANVLTF	TGTGCCAGTAGAGCCCCGGGACAGCCCTCTGGGGCCAACGTCCTGACTTTC
TRBV13	15	TRBD2	TRBJ2-5	NA	CASSLGLAGKGTQYF	TGTGCCAGCAGCTTAGGGCTAGCGGGAAAGGGGACCCAGTACTTC
TRBV29-1	17	TRBD2	TRBJ2-1	NA	CSVTGTSGSILGDEQFF	TGCAGCGTCACCGGGACTAGCGGGAGTATTTTGGGAGATGAGCAGTTCTTC
TRBV19	15	TRBD2	TRBJ2-1	NA	CASSRWTSDPTEQFF	TGTGCCAGTAGTCGGTGGACTAGCGATCCGACTGAGCAGTTCTTC
TRBV29-1	11	NA	TRBJ2-7	NA	CSVTVSYEQYF	TGCAGCGTCACAGTTTCCTACGAGCAGTACTTC
TRBV5-1	15	NA	TRBJ2-7	NA	CASSYNRAEGYEQYF	TGCGCCAGCAGCTACAACAGGGCAGAGGGCTACGAGCAGTACTTC
TRBV7-9	13	NA	TRBJ1-4	NA	CASSLAGDEKLFF	TGTGCCAGCAGCTTAGCCGGGGATGAAAAACTGTTTTTT
TRBV5-4	15	TRBD2	TRBJ2-7	NA	CASSYLTSGRYEQYF	TGTGCCAGCAGCTACTTGACTAGCGGGAGGTACGAGCAGTACTTC
TRBV9	14	TRBD1	TRBJ1-2	NA	CASSTDRELYGYTF	TGTGCCAGCAGCACCGACAGGGAGCTCTATGGCTACACCTTC